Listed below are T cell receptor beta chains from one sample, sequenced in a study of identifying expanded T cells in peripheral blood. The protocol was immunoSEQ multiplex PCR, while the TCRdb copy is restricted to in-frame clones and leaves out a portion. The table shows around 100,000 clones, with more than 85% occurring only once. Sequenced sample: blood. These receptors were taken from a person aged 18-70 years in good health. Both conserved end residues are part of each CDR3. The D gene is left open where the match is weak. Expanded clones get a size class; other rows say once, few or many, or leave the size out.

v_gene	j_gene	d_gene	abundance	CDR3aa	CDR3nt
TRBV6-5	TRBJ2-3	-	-	CASSYGTVSTDTQYF	TGTGCCAGCAGTTACGGAACGGTTAGCACAGATACGCAGTATTTT
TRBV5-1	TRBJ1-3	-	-	CASSLVGSSYGNTIYF	TGCGCCAGCAGCTTGGTGGGGAGCTCGTACGGAAACACCATATATTTT
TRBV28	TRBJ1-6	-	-	CASTPGASPLHF	TGTGCCAGCACCCCTGGGGCTTCACCCCTCCACTTT
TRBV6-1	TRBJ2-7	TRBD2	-	CASSFQGLVGEEQYF	TGTGCCAGCAGTTTCCAAGGACTAGTTGGAGAAGAGCAGTACTTC
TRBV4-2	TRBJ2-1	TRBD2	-	CASSQDGLAGGPVKSEQFF	TGTGCCAGCAGCCAGGACGGACTAGCGGGGGGGCCGGTGAAGAGTGAGCAGTTCTTC
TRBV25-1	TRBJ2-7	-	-	CASSGHVGAKYEQYF	TGTGCCAGCAGTGGTCACGTAGGGGCCAAATACGAGCAGTACTTC
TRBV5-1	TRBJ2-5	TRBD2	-	CASTDILAGGMETQYF	TGCGCCAGCACCGATATTTTAGCGGGCGGGATGGAGACCCAGTACTTC
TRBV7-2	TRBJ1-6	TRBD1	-	CASSLEGQANSPLHF	TGTGCCAGCAGCTTAGAGGGACAGGCTAATTCACCCCTCCACTTT
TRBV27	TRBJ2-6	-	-	CASSFWSGANVLTF	TGTGCCAGCAGTTTTTGGTCTGGGGCCAACGTCCTGACTTTC
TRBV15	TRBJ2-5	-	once	CATSSPPEGPQETQYF	TGTGCCACCAGCAGTCCCCCGGAGGGACCTCAAGAGACCCAGTACTTC
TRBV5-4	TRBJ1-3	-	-	CASSLGGYGQRSGNTIYF	TGTGCCAGCAGCTTGGGGGGATACGGTCAGCGAAGTGGAAACACCATATATTTT
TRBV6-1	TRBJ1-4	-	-	CASSADRFATNEKLFF	TGTGCCAGCAGTGCTGACAGGTTTGCAACTAATGAAAAACTGTTTTTT
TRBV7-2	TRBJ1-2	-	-	CASSYSPGRYGYTF	TGTGCCAGCAGCTATAGCCCTGGGAGATATGGCTACACCTTC
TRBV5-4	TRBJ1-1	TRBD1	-	CASRPGTGFGVGNTEAFF	TGTGCCAGCAGACCCGGGACAGGGTTCGGTGTGGGAAACACTGAAGCTTTCTTT
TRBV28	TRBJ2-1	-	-	CASSSLRQVYNEQFF	TGTGCCAGCAGTTCCTTAAGACAGGTATACAATGAGCAGTTCTTC
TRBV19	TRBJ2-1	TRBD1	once	CASSMAGGLYNEQFF	TGTGCCAGTAGTATGGCAGGGGGCCTCTACAATGAGCAGTTCTTC
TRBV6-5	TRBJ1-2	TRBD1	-	CASSYDGQGTRYGYTF	TGTGCCAGCAGTTACGATGGACAGGGGACGCGCTATGGCTACACCTTC
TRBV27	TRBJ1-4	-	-	CASSRVDPNEKLFF	TGTGCCAGCAGTCGGGTGGACCCTAATGAAAAACTGTTTTTT
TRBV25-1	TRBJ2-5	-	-	CASSGQSWIHQETQYF	TGTGCCAGCAGTGGCCAATCGTGGATCCACCAAGAGACCCAGTACTTC
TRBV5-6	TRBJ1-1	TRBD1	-	CASSSRGQANTEAFF	TGTGCCAGCAGCTCCCGGGGACAGGCGAACACTGAAGCTTTCTTT
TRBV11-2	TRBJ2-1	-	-	CASSLEHSGSYNEQFF	TGTGCCAGCAGCTTAGAACACAGCGGATCCTACAATGAGCAGTTCTTC
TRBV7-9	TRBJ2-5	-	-	CASSLAISTAAQETQYF	TGTGCCAGCAGCTTAGCAATCTCCACAGCCGCCCAAGAGACCCAGTACTTC
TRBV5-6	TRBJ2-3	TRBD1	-	CASSGTGATRITDTQYF	TGTGCCAGCAGCGGCACAGGGGCGACACGAATCACAGATACGCAGTATTTT
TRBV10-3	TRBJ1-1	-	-	CAISGLQGYTEAFF	TGTGCCATCAGTGGGTTACAGGGATACACTGAAGCTTTCTTT
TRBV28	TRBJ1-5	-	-	CASTSPYQPQHF	TGTGCCAGCACCTCACCTTATCAGCCCCAGCATTTT
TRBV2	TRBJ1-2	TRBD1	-	CASIGTGVRGYTF	TGTGCCAGCATTGGAACAGGGGTACGCGGCTACACCTTC
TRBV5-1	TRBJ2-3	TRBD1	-	CASSPSGTGLTDTQYF	TGCGCCAGCAGCCCTTCCGGGACAGGGCTCACAGATACGCAGTATTTT
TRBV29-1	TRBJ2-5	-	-	CSVGGVGETQYF	TGCAGCGTCGGTGGAGTTGGGGAGACCCAGTACTTC
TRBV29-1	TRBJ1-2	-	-	CSVERLAGDGYTF	TGCAGCGTTGAGCGGCTGGCAGGGGACGGCTACACCTTC
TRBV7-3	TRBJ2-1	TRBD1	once	CASSSGQGGDNEQFF	TGTGCCAGCAGCTCGGGACAGGGCGGGGACAATGAGCAGTTCTTC
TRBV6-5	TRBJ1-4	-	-	CASSPTATNEKLFF	TGTGCCAGCAGTCCCACCGCAACTAATGAAAAACTGTTTTTT
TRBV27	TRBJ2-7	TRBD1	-	CASSLWAISRGREEQYF	TGTGCCAGCAGTCTATGGGCGATCAGCAGGGGGCGCGAGGAGCAGTACTTC
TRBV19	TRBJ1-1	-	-	CASSSLRGSSNTEAFF	TGTGCCAGTAGTAGCCTTCGCGGCAGTTCGAACACTGAAGCTTTCTTT
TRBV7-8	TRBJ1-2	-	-	CASFTTGRDGYTF	TGTGCCAGCTTTACCACGGGCAGGGATGGCTACACCTTC
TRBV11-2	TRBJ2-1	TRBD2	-	CASSLGGGGASYNEQFF	TGTGCCAGCAGCTTAGGCGGCGGGGGGGCGTCTTACAATGAGCAGTTCTTC
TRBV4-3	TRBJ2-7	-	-	CASSQDQGYEQYF	TGCGCCAGCAGCCAAGATCAGGGTTACGAGCAGTACTTC
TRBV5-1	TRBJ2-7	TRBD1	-	CASRTDRGVPYEQYF	TGCGCCAGCAGAACCGACAGGGGTGTTCCCTACGAGCAGTACTTC
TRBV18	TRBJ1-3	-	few	CASSPPREDSGNTIYF	TGTGCCAGCTCACCACCGAGGGAGGACTCTGGAAACACCATATATTTT
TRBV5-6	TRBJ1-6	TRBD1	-	CASSQRSGTAYNSPLHF	TGTGCCAGCAGTCAACGTTCCGGGACAGCCTATAATTCACCCCTCCACTTT